This entry describes one T cell receptor beta chain. This sample was included in a study of blood T cell repertoires in COVID-19. Study information: The analysed material was cDNA or gDNA that came from T cells, B-cell-depleted T cells, or PBMCs.

The germline gives CDR1 MNHEY, CDR2 SVGAGI. The CDR3 has 11 amino acids. Original data processing: Nucleated cell counts were estimated from reference gene primer amplification. Sequencing used immunoSEQ multiplex PCR; TCRdb keeps in-frame clones, though not all of them. V, J and clone size reflect that table, while D and trimming were determined from the DNA. The data contain 250,000 to 350,000 clones, more than 70% of them singletons. The origin of this receptor is a woman in her forties or fifties who had recovered from COVID-19. This rearrangement joins TRBV6-5 to TRBJ1-1; TRBD1 might be the D (6 bases). Sequencing was performed on peripheral blood. The CDR3: CGAEQGHEAFF. The CDR3 nucleotides are TGTGGGGCCGAACAGGGCCATGAAGCTTTCTTT.